One and the same sample provided the 5 T cell receptor beta chains below, sequenced in a study of beta chain features in type 1 diabetes. The sequenced template was cDNA made from the entire isolated RNA. The data were produced by immunoSEQ multiplex PCR, yet TCRdb's version contains in-frame clones alone and is incomplete. The sample includes around 200,000 clones, about 13% of them seen just once. Material for sequencing was central memory CD4+ T cells from blood. The origin of the receptors is a woman aged 18-29 years in good health.

The sample holds a few counts of this clone. The chain joins TRBV18 to TRBJ1-4, with a weak D call TRBD1 (5 bases). The CDR3 is 14 residues long. V dropped 6 bases and J dropped 5 bases, with 13 bases sitting between them. From germline, CDR1 is KGHSH and CDR2 LQKENI. CDR3 in amino acids: CASSFSTENEKLFF. The CDR3 nucleotides are TGTGCCAGCTCCTTCTCGACAGAGAATGAAAAACTGTTTTTT.

The chain joins TRBV29-1 to TRBJ2-1; D not resolved. Germline values: CDR1 SQVTM, CDR2 ANQGSEA. Trimming left V 7 bases short and J 1 base short, with 11 bases between. The CDR3 has 13 residues. For the CDR3, the DNA is TGCAGCGCAAGACTGGCGTCCTACAATGAGCAGTTCTTC. Its translation is CSARLASYNEQFF.

The chain employs TRBV4-2 and TRBJ2-1, with TRBD2 identical over 10 bases. Germline V gives CDR1 LGHNA, CDR2 YNFKEQ. This CDR3 is built from 17 residues. Trimming cost V 0 bases and J 0 bases; bases outside gene matches: 2. The chain's CDR3 is CASSQEPSGSSYNEQFF. The DNA for the CDR3 is TGTGCCAGCAGCCAAGAGCCTAGCGGGAGCTCCTACAATGAGCAGTTCTTC.

There are a few counts of this clone. The V gene is TRBV5-6, the J gene TRBJ2-7, with D unclear. This CDR3 has 15 amino acids. Germline assignment: CDR1 SGHDT and CDR2 YYEEEE. V dropped 2 bases and J dropped 0 bases, with 12 bases sitting between them. Here the CDR3 DNA reads TGTGCCAGCAGCTTAGGAACTCGGAGCTCCTACGAGCAGTACTTC. Its translation is CASSLGTRSSYEQYF.

This clone has a handful of counts. The chain is built from TRBV15 and TRBJ2-1; D possibly corresponds to TRBD1 (6 bases). Germline V lookup: CDR1 LNHNV, CDR2 YYDKDF (reference sequence). This CDR3 spans 13 amino acids. The ends were cut back, 1 base at V and 9 bases at J, with 10 bases in the middle. The CDR3 region is CATSRAFRGEQFF. The CDR3 nucleotides read TGTGCCACCAGCAGAGCCTTCAGGGGTGAGCAGTTCTTC.